This is a list of T cell receptor beta chains from one sample in a study of lymphopenia after photon versus proton radiotherapy. Clones were read by immunoSEQ multiplex PCR, and TCRdb kept only the in-frame ones, dropping some. The sample has 150,000 to 200,000 clones, approximately 86% seen once. The sequenced sample was peripheral blood, obtained from a patient treated with photon-based radiotherapy. These receptors were taken from a man in his fifties with gastric cancer. CDR3s include the opening cysteine and the closing phenylalanine or tryptophan. The order of the fields is D gene, clone size, J gene, V gene, CDR3 DNA, CDR3 protein. The D gene is left open where the match is weak. Rows may omit the clone size; those that give it use once, few, many or a size class.

TRBD1 | NA | TRBJ2-1 | TRBV18 | TGTGCCAGCTCACCCCCGGACAGGGTACTCAATGAGCAGTTCTTC | CASSPPDRVLNEQFF
NA | NA | TRBJ1-2 | TRBV5-4 | TGTGCCAGCAGCTCCTCTGGGAACTATGGCTACACCTTC | CASSSSGNYGYTF
NA | NA | TRBJ1-5 | TRBV28 | TGTGCCAGCAGTTTTAGGGGGGGGAATCAGCCCCAGCATTTT | CASSFRGGNQPQHF
NA | NA | TRBJ2-5 | TRBV19 | TGTGCCAGTAGTATTCGAGGTGACGAGACCCAGTACTTC | CASSIRGDETQYF
TRBD1 | NA | TRBJ2-5 | TRBV6-6 | TGTGCCAGCAGTCCACCCGGGACAGGGCAGGAGACCCAGTACTTC | CASSPPGTGQETQYF
NA | NA | TRBJ1-1 | TRBV7-6 | TGTGCCAGCAGCTTCGGGATAGACACTGAAGCTTTCTTT | CASSFGIDTEAFF
TRBD2 | NA | TRBJ2-1 | TRBV4-1 | TGCGCCAGCAGCCAAGCAGGACTAGTCTACAATGAGCAGTTCTTC | CASSQAGLVYNEQFF
NA | once | TRBJ1-2 | TRBV6-1 | TGTGCCAGCAACCGGGAGGGGGGGGCCCTCTATGGCTACACCTTC | CASNREGGALYGYTF
NA | NA | TRBJ1-1 | TRBV7-2 | TGTGCCAGCACCTCGCGCACTGAAGCTTTCTTT | CASTSRTEAFF
NA | NA | TRBJ1-2 | TRBV7-2 | TGTGCCAGCAGCTCCCTAGGGGCAGTCGCGGGCTACACCTTC | CASSSLGAVAGYTF
NA | NA | TRBJ2-7 | TRBV19 | TGTGCCAGTAGTATTGGGACGGCCAATTACGAGCAGTACTTC | CASSIGTANYEQYF
NA | NA | TRBJ1-2 | TRBV19 | TGTGCCAGTAGTACAGGGGCCGATTTTCGGCCAGGCTACACCTTC | CASSTGADFRPGYTF
NA | NA | TRBJ1-1 | TRBV11-2 | TGTGCCAGCAGCTTAGCGAGGAGAGACACTGAAGCTTTCTTT | CASSLARRDTEAFF
NA | NA | TRBJ2-1 | TRBV5-1 | TGCGCCAGCAGCTTGTTGGAGGAGCAGTTCTTC | CASSLLEEQFF
NA | NA | TRBJ2-7 | TRBV27 | TGTGCCAGCAGTCGGCCAGACGGAGACGAGCAGTACTTC | CASSRPDGDEQYF
TRBD1 | NA | TRBJ2-7 | TRBV5-6 | TGTGCCAGCAGCTACGGGACAGGGTCCTACGAGCAGTACTTC | CASSYGTGSYEQYF
NA | once | TRBJ2-7 | TRBV27 | TGTGCCAGCAGTTCTCTGTTCAGGGGAAGGCGAGAGCAGTACTTC | CASSSLFRGRREQYF
TRBD1 | NA | TRBJ1-5 | TRBV19 | TGTGCCAGTAGTATAGATGGGTCCTGGACAGGGGGATTCGACCAGCCCCAGCATTTT | CASSIDGSWTGGFDQPQHF
NA | NA | TRBJ2-3 | TRBV13 | TGTGCCAGCAGCTTAGGCCGGATCACAGATACGCAGTATTTT | CASSLGRITDTQYF
TRBD2 | NA | TRBJ2-3 | TRBV30 | TGTGCCGTGACTAGCGGGAGGGCCCTCGTGAATACGCAGTATTTT | CAVTSGRALVNTQYF
TRBD1 | NA | TRBJ2-7 | TRBV11-3 | TGTGCCAGCAGCTTACAGGGGGAAACTGGGGAGCAGTACTTC | CASSLQGETGEQYF
TRBD2 | NA | TRBJ2-7 | TRBV5-1 | TGCGCCAGCAGCTTGGCGGCACTAGCGGGGTCCTACGAGCAGTACTTC | CASSLAALAGSYEQYF
NA | NA | TRBJ1-1 | TRBV5-6 | TGTGCCAGCAACCAGGGGTGGACTGAAGCTTTCTTT | CASNQGWTEAFF
TRBD1 | NA | TRBJ1-1 | TRBV19 | TGTGCCAGTACCCGACCTCCGGGACAGGGAGGCACTGAAGCTTTCTTT | CASTRPPGQGGTEAFF
NA | once | TRBJ2-1 | TRBV6-5 | TGTGCCAGCCGTCGGGGTGGGCCTTACAATGAGCAGTTCTTC | CASRRGGPYNEQFF
NA | NA | TRBJ2-7 | TRBV28 | TGTGCCAGCAGGGACTCGATCTCCTACGAGCAGTACTTC | CASRDSISYEQYF
TRBD2 | NA | TRBJ2-7 | TRBV6-5 | TGTGCCAGCAGACCTACTAGCGGGAGTATCCACGAGCAGTACTTC | CASRPTSGSIHEQYF
NA | NA | TRBJ2-7 | TRBV2 | TGTGCCAGCAGTGAAGACCACGAGCAGTACTTC | CASSEDHEQYF
NA | NA | TRBJ2-1 | TRBV7-2 | TGTGCCAGCAGCCCCAGACGTGGCAATGAGCAGTTCTTC | CASSPRRGNEQFF
NA | once | TRBJ1-1 | TRBV18 | TGTGCCAGCTCAACTGGGACGGAGAACACTGAAGCTTTCTTT | CASSTGTENTEAFF
NA | NA | TRBJ1-2 | TRBV11-2 | TGTGCCAGCAGCTTAGAGCCCCGGCCCGTGGCTGGCTACACCTTC | CASSLEPRPVAGYTF
NA | NA | TRBJ1-2 | TRBV7-2 | TGTGCCAGCAGCAAAGAGACAGGTCTATATGGCTACACCTTC | CASSKETGLYGYTF
NA | NA | TRBJ2-3 | TRBV7-9 | TGTGCCAGCAGCAGCACAGGGAGCGGCACAGATACGCAGTATTTT | CASSSTGSGTDTQYF
NA | NA | TRBJ1-3 | TRBV2 | TGTGCCAGCAGTGGGGTCCGAACCCGCTCTGGAAACACCATATATTTT | CASSGVRTRSGNTIYF
TRBD1 | NA | TRBJ2-1 | TRBV30 | TGTGCCTGGAGTGGGGACAGGGCGAAGGGCTACAATGAGCAGTTCTTC | CAWSGDRAKGYNEQFF
TRBD2 | NA | TRBJ2-1 | TRBV27 | TGTGCCAGCAGTTTATTACTGACTAGCGAGCCCTACAATGAGCAGTTCTTC | CASSLLLTSEPYNEQFF
TRBD2 | NA | TRBJ2-7 | TRBV7-2 | TGTGCCAGCAGCTCTAGCGGGGCCTACGAGCAGTACTTC | CASSSSGAYEQYF
NA | NA | TRBJ1-4 | TRBV6-1 | TGTGCCAGCATTAGGGGGGCTAATGAAAAACTGTTTTTT | CASIRGANEKLFF
TRBD2 | NA | TRBJ2-1 | TRBV7-8 | TGTGCCAGCAGCTTAACTAGCGTCTCCTACAATGAGCAGTTCTTC | CASSLTSVSYNEQFF
NA | NA | TRBJ1-1 | TRBV10-1 | TGCGCCAGCAGTCGGACCGTGAACACTGAAGCTTTCTTT | CASSRTVNTEAFF
NA | NA | TRBJ1-2 | TRBV28 | TGTGCCAGCAGTTCCCTCCCGGCGGGGTTTGGCGGGGCTAACTATGGCTACACCTTC | CASSSLPAGFGGANYGYTF
NA | few | TRBJ2-1 | TRBV4-3 | TGCGCCAGCAGCCATCGGGCAGGGGGGTACAATGAGCAGTTCTTC | CASSHRAGGYNEQFF
NA | NA | TRBJ2-7 | TRBV14 | TGTGCCAGCAGCCCTCTCCTTGTGGGGGGTTCCTACGAGCAGTACTTC | CASSPLLVGGSYEQYF
NA | few | TRBJ1-2 | TRBV28 | TGTGCCAGCAGTACCCGCACCAGTGGCTACACCTTC | CASSTRTSGYTF
NA | NA | TRBJ2-7 | TRBV5-6 | TGTGCCAGCAGCTTGGAACCCTACGAGCAGTACTTC | CASSLEPYEQYF
NA | NA | TRBJ1-5 | TRBV6-6 | TGTGCCAGCAGTGGGGACTCGCCCATAGAGCCCCAGCATTTT | CASSGDSPIEPQHF
TRBD2 | NA | TRBJ2-6 | TRBV19 | TGTGCCACCCGCCTTCCGGGAGGGGCCTCTGGGGCCAACGTCCTGACTTTC | CATRLPGGASGANVLTF
NA | once | TRBJ2-1 | TRBV7-9 | TGTGCCAGCAGCTTAGGACTAGCCTACAATGAGCAGTTCTTC | CASSLGLAYNEQFF
NA | NA | TRBJ2-1 | TRBV28 | TGTGCCAGCAGTTTTAGGAGGAGTTCAAGCTCCTACAATGAGCAGTTCTTC | CASSFRRSSSSYNEQFF
NA | NA | TRBJ2-7 | TRBV5-6 | TGTGCCAGCAGCTTGGTGGGGGGAGAACTTGGCGAGCAGTACTTC | CASSLVGGELGEQYF
TRBD1 | NA | TRBJ2-5 | TRBV18 | TGTGCCAGCTCACCAAGAGTGACAGGGGACCAAGAGACCCAGTACTTC | CASSPRVTGDQETQYF
TRBD1 | NA | TRBJ2-7 | TRBV19 | TGTGCCAGTAGTACCCCTCGACAGGGGGCGTGGGAGCAGTACTTC | CASSTPRQGAWEQYF
NA | NA | TRBJ2-7 | TRBV6-6 | TGTGCCAGCAGTTATCGCTCCTCTCACGAGCAGTACTTC | CASSYRSSHEQYF
NA | NA | TRBJ1-1 | TRBV5-6 | TGTGCCAGCAGCTTGGCCAACCGACTGAACACTGAAGCTTTCTTT | CASSLANRLNTEAFF
TRBD1 | NA | TRBJ1-5 | TRBV18 | TGTGCCAGCTCACCGGACAGGGCGGATCAGCCCCAGCATTTT | CASSPDRADQPQHF
NA | NA | TRBJ2-3 | TRBV28 | TGTGCCAGCAGCCCAGCTGGGCGGGGAGATACGCAGTATTTT | CASSPAGRGDTQYF
TRBD2 | NA | TRBJ2-7 | TRBV4-1 | TGCGCCAGCAGCCGGGGGACTAGCGGGAGCCCCCCCTACGAGCAGTACTTC | CASSRGTSGSPPYEQYF
NA | NA | TRBJ2-2 | TRBV2 | TGTGCCAGCAGCCAGAAGATCCCCGGGGAGCTGTTTTTT | CASSQKIPGELFF
TRBD2 | NA | TRBJ2-2 | TRBV9 | TGTGCCAGCAGCGTTGTTAGCGGGATAAACACCGGGGAGCTGTTTTTT | CASSVVSGINTGELFF